These T cell receptor beta chains were read from a single sample in a study of blood T cell repertoires in COVID-19. Clones were read by immunoSEQ multiplex PCR, and TCRdb kept only the in-frame ones, dropping some. The table lists 150,000 or so clones, approximately 80% of them singletons, with approximately 12% in the top ten. Sequenced sample: PBMCs or T cells enriched from blood (not recorded which). These TCRs come from a middle-aged man who had recovered from COVID-19. Both conserved end residues are part of each CDR3. A D gene is named only where the DNA matches it firmly. Size is stated for part of the rows, as once, few or many counts, or as a class when the clone is expanded.

clone_size: NA
j_call: TRBJ1-1
v_call: TRBV5-5
d_call: NA
cdr3_aa: CASSPGQFEAFF
cdr3_nt: TGTGCCAGCAGCCCCGGACAATTTGAAGCTTTCTTT

clone_size: NA
j_call: TRBJ2-2
v_call: TRBV5-1
d_call: NA
cdr3_aa: CASSSRFGAGELFF
cdr3_nt: TGCGCCAGCAGCTCCCGGTTCGGGGCCGGGGAGCTGTTTTTT

clone_size: NA
j_call: TRBJ1-1
v_call: TRBV11-2
d_call: NA
cdr3_aa: CASSLGSYTEAFF
cdr3_nt: TGTGCCAGCAGCTTAGGCAGTTACACTGAAGCTTTCTTT

clone_size: NA
j_call: TRBJ1-6
v_call: TRBV9
d_call: TRBD1
cdr3_aa: CASSVGGQGGSPLHF
cdr3_nt: TGTGCCAGCAGCGTAGGGGGACAGGGTGGTTCACCCCTCCACTTT

clone_size: NA
j_call: TRBJ2-3
v_call: TRBV4-2
d_call: TRBD2
cdr3_aa: CASSQDATSGKNTQYF
cdr3_nt: TGTGCCAGCAGCCAAGATGCGACTAGCGGGAAAAATACGCAGTATTTT

clone_size: NA
j_call: TRBJ2-1
v_call: TRBV27
d_call: NA
cdr3_aa: CASSLARQDEQFF
cdr3_nt: TGTGCCAGCAGTTTAGCCCGTCAGGATGAGCAGTTCTTC

clone_size: NA
j_call: TRBJ2-1
v_call: TRBV7-3
d_call: TRBD2
cdr3_aa: CASSPQPAGGIEQFF
cdr3_nt: TGTGCCAGCAGCCCCCAACCAGCGGGGGGTATCGAGCAGTTCTTC

clone_size: NA
j_call: TRBJ2-7
v_call: TRBV11-2
d_call: NA
cdr3_aa: CASSLSGIAYEQYF
cdr3_nt: TGTGCCAGCAGCTTAAGCGGAATCGCCTACGAGCAGTACTTC

clone_size: NA
j_call: TRBJ1-1
v_call: TRBV9
d_call: NA
cdr3_aa: CASSVGPGLDTEAFF
cdr3_nt: TGTGCCAGCAGCGTAGGCCCAGGGTTAGACACTGAAGCTTTCTTT

clone_size: NA
j_call: TRBJ1-4
v_call: TRBV5-1
d_call: NA
cdr3_aa: CASSPGSRPNEKLFF
cdr3_nt: TGCGCCAGCAGCCCTGGGAGCAGACCTAATGAAAAACTGTTTTTT

clone_size: NA
j_call: TRBJ2-1
v_call: TRBV11-3
d_call: TRBD2
cdr3_aa: CASSLDRTRSGNEQFF
cdr3_nt: TGTGCCAGCAGCTTAGATAGGACTAGATCGGGCAATGAGCAGTTCTTC

clone_size: NA
j_call: TRBJ2-1
v_call: TRBV7-2
d_call: NA
cdr3_aa: CASSLGGGQSNEQFF
cdr3_nt: TGTGCCAGCAGCCTAGGGGGGGGGCAGTCAAATGAGCAGTTCTTC

clone_size: once
j_call: TRBJ1-1
v_call: TRBV19
d_call: TRBD1
cdr3_aa: CASSIGTAGNTEAFF
cdr3_nt: TGTGCCAGTAGTATTGGGACAGCGGGCAACACTGAAGCTTTCTTT

clone_size: NA
j_call: TRBJ2-1
v_call: TRBV10-2
d_call: TRBD2
cdr3_aa: CASSDRPGLGGHEQFF
cdr3_nt: TGCGCCAGCAGTGACCGCCCGGGACTAGGAGGACATGAGCAGTTCTTC

clone_size: NA
j_call: TRBJ1-2
v_call: TRBV25-1
d_call: NA
cdr3_aa: CASSSPRGYTF
cdr3_nt: TGTGCCAGCAGCTCCCCGCGGGGCTACACCTTC

clone_size: NA
j_call: TRBJ1-1
v_call: TRBV5-1
d_call: NA
cdr3_aa: CASSLDGGGTEAFF
cdr3_nt: TGCGCCAGCAGCTTGGACGGGGGTGGCACTGAAGCTTTCTTT

clone_size: NA
j_call: TRBJ1-6
v_call: TRBV11-3
d_call: NA
cdr3_aa: CASSSTANSPLHF
cdr3_nt: TGTGCCAGCAGCTCGACAGCGAATTCACCCCTCCACTTT

clone_size: NA
j_call: TRBJ2-7
v_call: TRBV7-9
d_call: NA
cdr3_aa: CASSPQGGVSYEQYF
cdr3_nt: TGTGCCAGCAGCCCGCAGGGCGGCGTCTCCTACGAGCAGTACTTC

clone_size: NA
j_call: TRBJ1-4
v_call: TRBV11-2
d_call: NA
cdr3_aa: CASRAYRSEKLFF
cdr3_nt: TGTGCCAGCAGAGCTTATCGGTCCGAAAAACTGTTTTTT

clone_size: NA
j_call: TRBJ2-7
v_call: TRBV3-1/TRBV3-2
d_call: NA
cdr3_aa: CASSHPDRFRTSYEQYF
cdr3_nt: TGTGCCAGCAGCCACCCCGACAGGTTCAGAACTTCTTACGAGCAGTACTTC

clone_size: NA
j_call: TRBJ1-2
v_call: TRBV4-1
d_call: NA
cdr3_aa: CASSPQWAGDGYTF
cdr3_nt: TGCGCCAGCAGCCCTCAGTGGGCAGGGGATGGCTACACCTTC

clone_size: NA
j_call: TRBJ2-7
v_call: TRBV10-3
d_call: NA
cdr3_aa: CAISDVQQGMSQQYF
cdr3_nt: TGTGCCATCAGTGACGTTCAGCAGGGCATGTCTCAGCAGTACTTC

clone_size: NA
j_call: TRBJ2-7
v_call: TRBV9
d_call: TRBD2
cdr3_aa: CASSASGEADEQYF
cdr3_nt: TGTGCCAGCAGCGCTAGCGGGGAGGCGGACGAGCAGTACTTC

clone_size: NA
j_call: TRBJ2-1
v_call: TRBV7-6
d_call: TRBD1
cdr3_aa: CASSLRTGGYNEQFF
cdr3_nt: TGTGCCAGCAGCTTAAGGACAGGGGGCTACAATGAGCAGTTCTTC

clone_size: NA
j_call: TRBJ2-2
v_call: TRBV3-1/TRBV3-2
d_call: NA
cdr3_aa: CASSQDWSGRNTGELFF
cdr3_nt: TGTGCCAGCAGCCAAGACTGGAGCGGGCGGAACACCGGGGAGCTGTTTTTT

clone_size: NA
j_call: TRBJ1-2
v_call: TRBV6-5
d_call: TRBD1
cdr3_aa: CASRGTGVRSHGYTF
cdr3_nt: TGTGCCAGCAGGGGGACAGGGGTCCGGTCTCATGGCTACACCTTC

clone_size: NA
j_call: TRBJ1-5
v_call: TRBV29-1
d_call: TRBD1
cdr3_aa: CSATTGGGNQPQHF
cdr3_nt: TGCAGCGCTACGACAGGGGGCGGCAATCAGCCCCAGCATTTT

clone_size: NA
j_call: TRBJ1-2
v_call: TRBV19
d_call: TRBD1
cdr3_aa: CASSILGQGGYTF
cdr3_nt: TGTGCCAGTAGTATACTTGGTCAGGGGGGATACACCTTC

clone_size: many
j_call: TRBJ2-2
v_call: TRBV6-5
d_call: TRBD1
cdr3_aa: CASSSGTEDTGELFF
cdr3_nt: TGTGCCAGCAGTTCCGGGACAGAGGACACCGGGGAGCTGTTTTTT

clone_size: NA
j_call: TRBJ2-7
v_call: TRBV21-1
d_call: NA
cdr3_aa: CASSKVGTYEQYF
cdr3_nt: TGTGCCAGCAGCAAAGTGGGCACCTACGAGCAGTACTTC

clone_size: NA
j_call: TRBJ1-1
v_call: TRBV28
d_call: NA
cdr3_aa: CASIRGNTEAFF
cdr3_nt: TGTGCCAGCATTCGGGGGAACACTGAAGCTTTCTTT

clone_size: NA
j_call: TRBJ1-2
v_call: TRBV2
d_call: TRBD1
cdr3_aa: CASSPGGGGYTF
cdr3_nt: TGTGCCAGCAGTCCAGGGGGCGGCGGCTACACCTTC

clone_size: NA
j_call: TRBJ2-6
v_call: TRBV5-1
d_call: NA
cdr3_aa: CASSLDGGTGANVLTF
cdr3_nt: TGCGCCAGCAGCTTGGATGGAGGGACTGGGGCCAACGTCCTGACTTTC

clone_size: few
j_call: TRBJ1-6
v_call: TRBV7-9
d_call: NA
cdr3_aa: CASSLVMNNISPLHF
cdr3_nt: TGTGCCAGCAGCTTAGTAATGAACAATATTTCACCCCTCCACTTT

clone_size: NA
j_call: TRBJ1-1
v_call: TRBV5-1
d_call: NA
cdr3_aa: CASRMGPNTEAFF
cdr3_nt: TGCGCCAGCAGGATGGGGCCGAACACTGAAGCTTTCTTT

clone_size: NA
j_call: TRBJ2-2
v_call: TRBV7-9
d_call: TRBD2
cdr3_aa: CASRFGGGLTGELFF
cdr3_nt: TGTGCCAGCAGGTTCGGCGGGGGGCTCACCGGGGAGCTGTTTTTT

clone_size: few
j_call: TRBJ2-1
v_call: TRBV5-4
d_call: TRBD1
cdr3_aa: CASSLVGGDNEQFF
cdr3_nt: TGTGCCAGCAGCTTGGTAGGGGGCGACAATGAGCAGTTCTTC

clone_size: NA
j_call: TRBJ1-1
v_call: TRBV4-2
d_call: NA
cdr3_aa: CASSQPREGMNTEAFF
cdr3_nt: TGTGCCAGCAGCCAACCTCGGGAGGGGATGAACACTGAAGCTTTCTTT

clone_size: once
j_call: TRBJ1-6
v_call: TRBV15
d_call: NA
cdr3_aa: CATSRGWREGFRNSPLHF
cdr3_nt: TGTGCCACCAGCAGAGGATGGAGGGAGGGGTTTCGCAATTCACCCCTCCACTTT

clone_size: NA
j_call: TRBJ2-1
v_call: TRBV15
d_call: NA
cdr3_aa: CATSSNNEQFF
cdr3_nt: TGTGCCACCAGCTCAAACAATGAGCAGTTCTTC

clone_size: NA
j_call: TRBJ2-5
v_call: TRBV7-2
d_call: TRBD2
cdr3_aa: CASSLLAGGQETQYF
cdr3_nt: TGTGCCAGCAGCCTTCTAGCGGGGGGGCAAGAGACCCAGTACTTC

clone_size: NA
j_call: TRBJ1-2
v_call: TRBV4-2
d_call: NA
cdr3_aa: CASSQDSGRLHFGGAGYTF
cdr3_nt: TGTGCCAGCAGCCAAGATTCCGGGCGCCTACATTTTGGGGGCGCTGGCTACACCTTC

clone_size: NA
j_call: TRBJ1-6
v_call: TRBV11-2
d_call: NA
cdr3_aa: CASSLGATLNSPLHF
cdr3_nt: TGTGCCAGCAGCTTAGGGGCGACCCTAAATTCACCCCTCCACTTT

clone_size: NA
j_call: TRBJ2-7
v_call: TRBV19
d_call: NA
cdr3_aa: CASSISSGLDSTYEQYF
cdr3_nt: TGTGCCAGTAGTATCTCCTCCGGTTTGGACAGCACCTACGAGCAGTACTTC

clone_size: NA
j_call: TRBJ1-4
v_call: TRBV4-2
d_call: TRBD1
cdr3_aa: CASSHQGLGQGGKLFF
cdr3_nt: TGTGCCAGCAGCCACCAGGGACTTGGGCAGGGGGGAAAACTGTTTTTT

clone_size: NA
j_call: TRBJ2-1
v_call: TRBV7-9
d_call: TRBD2
cdr3_aa: CASSLRGGTGRNNEQFF
cdr3_nt: TGTGCCAGCAGCTTACGGGGGGGAACAGGGAGAAACAATGAGCAGTTCTTC

clone_size: NA
j_call: TRBJ2-7
v_call: TRBV27
d_call: TRBD2
cdr3_aa: CASSLRLAGNYEQYF
cdr3_nt: TGTGCCAGCAGTCTACGACTAGCGGGGAACTACGAGCAGTACTTC

clone_size: NA
j_call: TRBJ2-7
v_call: TRBV4-2
d_call: TRBD2
cdr3_aa: CASSQGLAGGSEQYF
cdr3_nt: TGTGCCAGCAGCCAAGGGCTAGCGGGGGGGTCCGAGCAGTACTTC